This paragraph covers one TCR beta chain sequence. No antigen is known for it. This CDR3 comprises 16 residues. The germline CDR1 and CDR2 sequences are MNHEY and SMNVEV (reference sequence). Trimming cost V 5 bases and J 0 bases; bases outside gene matches: 4. TCRdb reprocessed the 5' RACE reads with MiXCR, giving one entry per CDR3 protein. The table lists 1.5 million to 2 million distinct CDR3 sequences, under 35% of them singletons, with roughly 0.3% in the top ten. The data are from a study of identical twins. Study results and caveats: In zero-insertion analyses, partial confounding could arise from invariant MAIT and iNKT cells. Out-of-frame alpha sequences common to twins exhibited an excess of low generation probability. Fewer insertions characterized abundant cord blood beta clonotypes, whereas memory repertoires showed none.

The chain is built from TRBV27 and TRBJ2-1; 10 nucleotides align to TRBD2. This sequence was found in a newborn girl in good health. Sequenced material: cord blood. CDR3 bases: TGTGCCAGCAGTATTAGCGGGGGGAGCTCCTACAATGAGCAGTTCTTC. This encodes CASSISGGSSYNEQFF.